This T cell receptor beta chain was captured in a study of CD8+ T cells in alopecia areata. Study summary: Tofacitinib therapy took 6 to 18 months; 6 months off drug came after.

As for treatment: oral pan-JAK inhibitor, 5-10 mg twice daily. In alopecia areata patients, both lesional scalp punch biopsies and peripheral blood were collected. Cell sorting was applied to PBMCs, and CD4+ and CD8+ T cells were collected. Germline V gene lookup returns CDR1 GTSNPN and CDR2 SVGIG (reference sequence). V dropped 2 bases and J dropped 2; count of bases not matched to a gene: 8. This CDR3 region has 17 residues. Extracted RNA was reverse transcribed into cDNA, the sequencing template. Sequencing was performed with immunoSEQ multiplex PCR; in TCRdb, only in-frame clones are kept and a portion is missing. The sample holds some 200,000 clones; 45% to 75% are singletons and the top ten take about 3.5%.

The source was CD4+ T cells sorted from blood, collected at week 4, from a patient treated with tofacitinib. The receptor was isolated from a human donor with alopecia areata. The chain carries TRBV30 and TRBJ2-6; 8 nucleotides match TRBD1. The CDR3 nucleotides read TGTGCCTGGAGTACGGACAGGGTTCGAACTGGGGCCAACGTCCTGACTTTC. Its protein product is CAWSTDRVRTGANVLTF.